The source of this TCR beta chain is a study of CD8+ T cells in alopecia areata. The overall study: Those treated were given oral tofacitinib at 5 to 10 mg twice daily. Patients in the study were on tofacitinib for 6 to 18 months, then off it for 6 months.

As to treatment: oral pan-JAK inhibitor, 5-10 mg twice daily. In each case, RNA was isolated and then reverse transcribed into cDNA as the sequencing template. Profiling relied on immunoSEQ multiplex PCR, and the TCRdb table lists in-frame clones only, not all of them. The table shows 60,000 to 90,000 clones, with 66% occurring only once. After removal of 2 bases from V and 6 bases from J, the junction contained 7 bases not matched to a gene. CDR3 length: 15 residues. Sequences were derived from CD8+ T cells sorted from blood, sampled at week 24, from a patient treated with tofacitinib. The source is a human donor with alopecia areata. V usage is TRBV23-1 and J usage is TRBJ2-3, with 8 positions matching TRBD1. TRBV23-1 is an open reading frame, and its role is uncertain. The CDR3 bases are TGCGCCAGCAGTCAACGGACAGGGTGGGTTGATACGCAGTATTTT. Its translation is CASSQRTGWVDTQYF.